These 30 T cell receptor beta chains originate from one sample sequenced in a study of cytomegalovirus exposure and HLA in healthy donors. 13 Jbeta primers and 60 Vbeta primers were used for the PCR. The data were produced by immunoSEQ multiplex PCR, yet TCRdb's version contains in-frame clones alone and is incomplete. This table holds about 300,000 clones, 80% to 90% found once. The sequenced material came from PBMCs. The receptors were gathered from a middle-aged man in good health and CMV-seropositive.

This rearrangement joins TRBV7-8 to TRBJ2-5; 13 positions agree with TRBD2. Germline V gene data show CDR1 as SGHVS and CDR2 as FQNEAQ. J was trimmed by 3 bases and V by 5 bases; bases with no gene match: 9. The CDR3 length is 17 residues. This CDR3 reads CASSPGLAGQGEETQYF. The CDR3 bases are TGTGCCAGCAGCCCGGGACTAGCGGGACAGGGGGAAGAGACCCAGTACTTC.

This clone was detected a few times. J is TRBJ2-7 and V is TRBV6-5; 7 bases map to TRBD1. CDR3 length: 14 amino acids. V trimming: 2 bases; J trimming: 2 bases; junction bases outside the gene matches: 3. The germline CDR1 and CDR2 sequences are MNHEY and SVGAGI. The CDR3 is CASSYGTVTYEQYF. The CDR3 DNA reads TGTGCCAGCAGTTACGGGACAGTAACCTACGAGCAGTACTTC.

The CDR3: CSVLTPTYEQYF. The CDR3 coding sequence is TGCAGCGTCCTGACTCCTACCTACGAGCAGTACTTC. The gene calls are TRBV29-1 and TRBJ2-7; D gene unclear. CDR1 is SQVTM and CDR2 is ANQGSEA in the germline V gene. Trimming removed 6 bases from V and 2 bases from J, with 11 bases in between. The CDR3 totals 12 residues.

This clone was seen just once. The chain is built from TRBV27 and TRBJ2-7; possibly TRBD2 for D (5 bases). In germline, CDR1 is MNHEY, CDR2 SMNVEV (reference sequence). This CDR3 region has 17 residues. Trimming pared 1 base from V and 3 bases from J, leaving 19 bases between. CDR3 sequence (DNA): TGTGCCAGCAGTTTATTAAAGGTCGGGAAATCAATCTACGAGCAGTACTTC. Translating gives CASSLLKVGKSIYEQYF.

In its sample, this clone was seen a few times. At the DNA level, this CDR3 is encoded by other sequences in the same sample as well. V gene TRBV29-1 combines with J gene TRBJ1-1; D call uncertain. Trimming stripped 6 bases from V and 1 base from J, with 24 bases between. This CDR3 spans 17 amino acids. CDR1 is SQVTM and CDR2 is ANQGSEA in the germline V gene. The chain's CDR3 is CSVSTSRRRHTNTEAFF. The CDR3 bases are TGCAGCGTGTCTACAAGTAGGAGACGGCATACGAACACTGAAGCTTTCTTT.

The chain couples TRBV7-8 to TRBJ2-3; no firm D call. The CDR3 is 13 amino acids. Germline V CDR1 and CDR2: SGHVS, FQNEAQ. V shed 3 bases and J shed 0 bases, with 4 bases lying between them. The CDR3 DNA sequence: TGTGCCAGCAGCTTGGCTAGCACAGATACGCAGTATTTT. Translated: CASSLASTDTQYF.

This chain joins TRBV19 and TRBJ2-1; 9 nucleotides line up with TRBD2. Germline values: CDR1 LNHDA, CDR2 SQIVND (reference sequence). The CDR3 has 18 residues. V dropped 3 bases and J dropped 0; count of bases not matched to a gene: 9. The CDR3: CASSIPGLARSSYNEQFF. The CDR3 coding sequence is TGTGCCAGTAGTATCCCTGGACTAGCGAGGAGCTCCTACAATGAGCAGTTCTTC.

The rearrangement uses TRBV28 and TRBJ1-2; 7 positions match TRBD1. Germline values: CDR1 MDHEN, CDR2 SYDVKM. V lost 6 bases, J lost 6 bases, and 4 bases stayed unmatched. The CDR3 is made up of 12 amino acids. CDR3 loop: CASSRDRDGYTF. For the CDR3, the DNA is TGTGCCAGCAGCCGCGACAGGGATGGCTACACCTTC.

CDR3 coding DNA: TGCGCCAGCAGCCAGACGCAGGTTTTTGGAAACACCATATATTTT. Its translation is CASSQTQVFGNTIYF. This chain connects TRBV4-1 to TRBJ1-3; D is undetermined. Trimming cost V 3 bases and J 3 bases, with 12 bases left between them. Germline V gives CDR1 MGHRA, CDR2 YSYEKL. The length of the CDR3 is 15 residues.

This rearrangement joins TRBV2 to TRBJ1-5, with TRBD1 matching over 7 bases. The length of the CDR3 is 16 residues. V gave up 5 bases and J gave up 4 bases; unmatched junction bases: 11. CDR1 and CDR2 (germline): SNHLY, FYNNEI. The CDR3 nucleotides are TGTGCCAGCAGTAACGACCAGGGGGGCTTGAATCAGCCCCAGCATTTT. It yields the protein CASSNDQGGLNQPQHF.

This clone appeared once. The gene calls are TRBV1 and TRBJ2-5; the table's D call of TRBD2 was not tested on the DNA. The J call may not be correct, given that the DNA end is closer to TRBJ2-7. TRBV1 is given as a pseudogene. The CDR3 loop spans 16 amino acids. In DNA, the CDR3 is TGCACCAGCAGCCAAGATCTGGACCTAGCGTACTACGAGCAGTACTTC. Its translation is CTSSQDLDLAYYEQYF.

This chain links TRBV30 with TRBJ2-2, with D maybe TRBD2 (6 bases). CDR1 GTSNPN and CDR2 SVGIG come from the germline V gene (reference sequence). The CDR3 is 14 amino acids. V lost 4 bases and J lost 4, with 13 bases in between. CDR3 in DNA: TGTGCCTGGATTCCGGGAGTGGCCACCGGGGAGCTGTTTTTT. Encoded protein: CAWIPGVATGELFF.

In this sample, this clone turned up a few times. The chain is built from TRBV6-1 and TRBJ1-5; D is unclear. This CDR3 spans 16 amino acids. V was shortened by 1 base and J by 6 bases, with 16 bases between the two germline ends. In germline, CDR1 is MNHNS, CDR2 SASEGT. The CDR3 DNA sequence: TGTGCCAGCAGTGAAGGGAGGGTCCGAGGGCGTCAGCCCCAGCATTTT. It is translated as CASSEGRVRGRQPQHF.

V is TRBV5-4 and J is TRBJ1-1; no reliable D call. V lost 4 bases to trimming and J lost 2 bases, with 6 bases between them. The CDR3 loop spans 12 amino acids. The germline V gene encodes CDR1 SGHNT and CDR2 YYREEE (reference sequence). The CDR3 sequence: CASSRPNTEAFF. The CDR3, as DNA: TGTGCCAGCAGCCGTCCTAACACTGAAGCTTTCTTT. Filled out from reference TRBV5-4 and TRBJ1-1, the complete variable domain reads ETGVTQSPTHLIKTRGQQVTLRCSSQSGHNTVSWYQQALGQGPQFIFQYYREEENGRGNFPPRFSGLQFPNYSSELNVNALELDDSALYLCASSRPNTEAFFGQGTRLTVV.

CDR3 residues: CASSLGTGYQPQHF. CDR3 nucleotides: TGCGCCAGCAGCCTCGGGACAGGGTACCAGCCCCAGCATTTT. V gene TRBV5-1 combines with J gene TRBJ1-5, with 9 bases that match TRBD1. CDR1 and CDR2 (germline): SGHRS, YFSETQ. The CDR3 length is 14 residues. The V gene end was trimmed by 4 bases and the J gene end by 7 bases; junction bases not matched to a gene: 6.

The V and J genes are TRBV5-4 and TRBJ2-1, with TRBD2 as a possible D gene (6 bases). Germline V lookup: CDR1 SGHNT, CDR2 YYREEE (reference sequence). CDR3 size: 15 residues. V was shortened by 0 bases and J by 5 bases, with 12 bases between the two germline ends. The CDR3 reads CASSLDAGWDNEQFF. The DNA of the CDR3 is TGTGCCAGCAGCTTGGACGCGGGGTGGGACAATGAGCAGTTCTTC.

The chain recombines TRBV10-1 with TRBJ2-1, with TRBD1 matching 8 bases. The CDR3 consists of 14 residues. The junction had 8 bases not matched to a gene; V was cut back by 5 bases and J by 8 bases. From germline, CDR1 is WNHNN and CDR2 SYGVQD (reference sequence). CDR3: CASSSRTGLHEQFF. Written as DNA, the CDR3 is TGCGCCAGCAGTTCCCGGACAGGGTTGCATGAGCAGTTCTTC.

The chain recombines TRBV28 with TRBJ2-7; 7 bases line up with TRBD1. V lost 1 base to trimming and J lost 2 bases; unmatched junction nucleotides: 17. This CDR3 has 19 residues. CDR1 is MDHEN and CDR2 is SYDVKM in the germline V gene. CDR3 bases: TGTGCCAGCAGTTTATCCCTCTACCTCGACAGGGACCGAACCTACGAGCAGTACTTC. This sequence encodes CASSLSLYLDRDRTYEQYF.

The rearrangement joins TRBV9 to TRBJ2-3, with a weak D call TRBD2 (6 bases). Trimming shortened V by 0 bases and J by 1 base, and 9 bases separated the two germline ends. There are 15 residues in the CDR3. Germline V gives CDR1 SGDLS, CDR2 YYNGEE. The CDR3 coding sequence is TGTGCCAGCAGCGTAGGGGCTAGCGGCACAGATACGCAGTATTTT. The encoded protein is CASSVGASGTDTQYF.

The chain combines TRBV29-1 with TRBJ2-4; the D is unclear. Germline V lookup: CDR1 SQVTM, CDR2 ANQGSEA. The CDR3 consists of 11 residues. Trimming removed 5 bases at V and 5 bases at J, with 7 bases between. The DNA of the CDR3 is TGCAGCGTTCATACAGAAAACATTCAGTACTTC. It codes for CSVHTENIQYF.

This clone was observed a single time. The gene calls are TRBV5-4 and TRBJ2-7; D is perhaps TRBD2 (5 bases). V was shortened by 4 bases and J by 5 bases, with 16 bases between the two germline ends. The CDR3 runs to 14 residues. Germline CDR1 reads SGHNT; CDR2 reads YYREEE (reference sequence). Here the CDR3 reads CASSLRSVPHEQYF. CDR3 coding DNA: TGTGCCAGCAGCCTCCGTAGCGTGCCCCACGAGCAGTACTTC.

This chain uses TRBV7-9 with TRBJ1-1, with 8 bases matching TRBD1. This CDR3 is built from 14 residues. V gave up 5 bases and J gave up 0 bases; unmatched junction bases: 2. Germline loops: CDR1 SEHNR, CDR2 FQNEAQ (reference sequence). In DNA form, the CDR3 reads TGTGCCAGCAGCGGACAGGGATTGAACACTGAAGCTTTCTTT. It translates to CASSGQGLNTEAFF.

The chain employs TRBV27 and TRBJ2-7, with TRBD2 matching 10 bases. Germline CDR1 MNHEY, CDR2 SMNVEV (reference sequence). V lost 5 bases to trimming and J lost 0 bases; unmatched junction nucleotides: 4. CDR3 length: 15 residues. CDR3 bases: TGTGCCAGCAGTCCAGGACTAGCGGACTCCTACGAGCAGTACTTC. Encoded protein: CASSPGLADSYEQYF.

With regard to this clone: The junction differs from germline at one of its ends, possibly a read error. The rearrangement links TRBV7-9 to TRBJ1-1, with D tentatively TRBD1 (6 bases). Germline loops: CDR1 SEHNR, CDR2 FQNEAQ (reference sequence). The CDR3 loop spans 12 amino acids. The CDR3 DNA follows: TGTTCCAGCAGACGAGACTCAGGGGTGGCTTTCTTT. The encoded protein is CSSRRDSGVAFF.

Only a few counts were recorded for this clone. In the same sample, other DNA sequences code for this CDR3. The chain recombines TRBV5-1 with TRBJ1-1; maybe TRBD1 (5 bases). The CDR3 sequence is 14 residues long. The V and J ends lost 1 base and 2 bases respectively, with 9 bases between them. Per the germline V gene, CDR1 is SGHRS and CDR2 is YFSETQ. CDR3 bases: TGCGCCAGCAGCTTGACAGGTAGTAACACTGAAGCTTTCTTT. This codes for CASSLTGSNTEAFF.

This chain links TRBV27 with TRBJ2-3; TRBD2 agrees at 9 bases. The CDR3 has 17 amino acids. The germline CDR1 and CDR2 sequences are MNHEY and SMNVEV (reference sequence). J lost 0 bases, V lost 3 bases, and 7 bases had no gene match. CDR3 DNA: TGTGCCAGCAGTTTGGGGATAACTAGCGGGAGCACAGATACGCAGTATTTT. This encodes CASSLGITSGSTDTQYF.

The sample holds a few counts of this clone. The chain carries TRBV6-6 and TRBJ1-1; a weak D match, TRBD1 (5 bases). The CDR3 is 14 amino acids. V lost 1 base to trimming and J lost 2 bases, with 8 bases between them. Germline V lookup: CDR1 MNHNY, CDR2 SVGAGI (reference sequence). CDR3: CASSYWGTNTEAFF. In DNA, the CDR3 is TGTGCCAGCAGTTACTGGGGCACCAACACTGAAGCTTTCTTT.

This clone was detected only once. The chain links TRBV6-1 to TRBJ2-5; tentatively, D is TRBD2 (5 bases). The closer fit of TRBJ2-7 to the DNA end suggests the J call may be wrong. This CDR3 comprises 14 residues. The germline CDR1 and CDR2 sequences are MNHNS and SASEGT. Here the CDR3 reads CASSGQRISYEQYF. The CDR3 DNA is TGTGCCAGCAGTGGCCAGCGGATCTCCTACGAGCAGTACTTC.

In its sample, this clone was seen once. The chain links TRBV5-1 to TRBJ2-1; 10 positions match TRBD2. The V and J ends lost 3 bases and 8 bases, in that order; junction bases with no gene match: 5. Germline assignment: CDR1 SGHRS and CDR2 YFSETQ. The CDR3 loop spans 14 amino acids. The CDR3 sequence is CASSSILAGYEQFF. The CDR3 DNA sequence: TGCGCCAGCAGCTCCATACTAGCGGGATATGAGCAGTTCTTC.

This sequence joins TRBV28 and TRBJ2-5; D ambiguous. The CDR3 loop spans 14 amino acids. CDR1 is MDHEN and CDR2 is SYDVKM in the germline V gene. V shed 3 bases and J shed 1 base, with 9 bases lying between them. This CDR3 reads CASSFGSIQETQYF. CDR3 DNA sequence: TGTGCCAGCAGTTTCGGGTCGATCCAAGAGACCCAGTACTTC.